These T cell receptor beta chains were read from a single sample in a study of human T cells and chemical hapten exposure. One entry per CDR3 protein results from TCRdb running MiXCR on the RACE reads. The sample carries about 160,000 distinct CDR3 sequences, around a quarter recorded once. The input for sequencing was whole blood, taken in connection with sensitization to the hapten diphenylcyclopropenone (DPC). These receptors originate from a woman aged 18 to 35 with alopecia areata. Some clones in this sample may be carry-over from other donors' samples. The CDR3 runs from the conserved cysteine through the conserved F or W. D genes are given only for firm matches. Clone size is not always given. Where it is, it says once, few, many or a class for expanded clones.

abundance	j_gene	v_gene	d_gene	CDR3nt	CDR3aa
NA	TRBJ1-4	TRBV7-8	NA	TGTGCCAGCAGCTTAGGTGGGACGGCGAATGAAAAACTGTTTTTT	CASSLGGTANEKLFF
many	TRBJ1-2	TRBV9	NA	TGTGCCAGCAGCGCCCGGCCCTATGGCTACACCTTC	CASSARPYGYTF
few	TRBJ1-4	TRBV5-1	NA	TGCGCCAGCAGCCCGGGACGGAACCATGAAAAACTGTTTTTT	CASSPGRNHEKLFF
NA	TRBJ1-1	TRBV20-1	TRBD1	TGCAGTGCTGTACAGGGGAGCGACACTGAAGCTTTCTTT	CSAVQGSDTEAFF
many	TRBJ2-1	TRBV24-1	NA	TGTGCCACCAGTGACCGCGGACCCCTCGGCAATGAGCAGTTCTTC	CATSDRGPLGNEQFF
many	TRBJ2-3	TRBV7-2	NA	TGTGCCAGCAGCGCTTTAACAGATACGCAGTATTTT	CASSALTDTQYF
few	TRBJ2-7	TRBV7-9	NA	TGTGCCAGCAGCTTAGGCGACAAGATCGTGTACGAGCAGTACTTC	CASSLGDKIVYEQYF
few	TRBJ1-3	TRBV20-1	NA	TGCAGTGCTAGAGAGGGCCATGGAAACACCATATATTTT	CSAREGHGNTIYF
once	TRBJ2-1	TRBV27	NA	TGTGCCAGCAGTTTAACTGAGACTGGGTTCTTC	CASSLTETGFF
few	TRBJ2-5	TRBV29-1	TRBD2	TGCAGCGTTTCTAGCGGACAAGAGACCCAGTACTTC	CSVSSGQETQYF
NA	TRBJ1-1	TRBV12-3/TRBV12-4	NA	TGTGCCAGCAGTGCAATTACAGAGAACACTGAAGCTTTCTTT	CASSAITENTEAFF
NA	TRBJ2-1	TRBV3-1	NA	TGTGCCAGCAGCTCGTCATCGGGACACCGAAGCTCCTACAATGAGCAGTTCTTC	CASSSSSGHRSSYNEQFF
NA	TRBJ1-5	TRBV21-1	NA	TGTGCCAGCACCCTGTGGGGGCGACAGCCCCAGCATTTT	CASTLWGRQPQHF